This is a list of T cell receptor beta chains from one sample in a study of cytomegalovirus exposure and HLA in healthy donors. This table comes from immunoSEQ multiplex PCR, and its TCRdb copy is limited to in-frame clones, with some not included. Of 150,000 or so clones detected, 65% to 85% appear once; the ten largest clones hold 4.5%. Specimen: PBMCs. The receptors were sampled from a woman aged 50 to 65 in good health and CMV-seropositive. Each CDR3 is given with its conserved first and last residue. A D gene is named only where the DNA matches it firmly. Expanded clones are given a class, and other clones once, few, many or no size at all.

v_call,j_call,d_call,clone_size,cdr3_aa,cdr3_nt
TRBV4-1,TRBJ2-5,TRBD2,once,CASSRQEVLGQTSGLTETQYF,TGCGCCAGCAGCCGGCAGGAGGTCCTCGGCCAGACTAGCGGTTTGACAGAGACCCAGTACTTC
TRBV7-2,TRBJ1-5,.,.,CASSLTGGKNQPQHF,TGTGCCAGCAGCTTAACGGGGGGCAAGAATCAGCCCCAGCATTTT
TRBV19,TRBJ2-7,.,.,CASSIAGGYEQYF,TGTGCCAGTAGTATAGCCGGCGGCTACGAGCAGTACTTC
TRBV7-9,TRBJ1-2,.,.,CASSLGEPYGYTF,TGTGCCAGCAGCTTAGGGGAGCCCTATGGCTACACCTTC
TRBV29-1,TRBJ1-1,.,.,CSVGLRQRVNTEAFF,TGCAGCGTTGGATTAAGACAGAGAGTAAACACTGAAGCTTTCTTT
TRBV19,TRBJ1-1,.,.,CASSTSGYTEAFF,TGTGCCAGTAGTACCTCGGGGTACACTGAAGCTTTCTTT
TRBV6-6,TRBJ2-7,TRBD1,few,CASSGTGGFYEQYF,TGTGCCAGCAGCGGGACAGGGGGCTTCTACGAGCAGTACTTC
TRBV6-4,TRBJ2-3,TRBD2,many,CASSEGPAGGLTDTQYF,TGTGCCAGCAGTGAAGGGCCAGCGGGGGGCCTCACAGATACGCAGTATTTT
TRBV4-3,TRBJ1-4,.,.,CASSLMASNEKLFF,TGCGCCAGCAGCTTAATGGCCTCTAATGAAAAACTGTTTTTT
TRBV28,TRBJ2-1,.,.,CASSPWGWRESSYNEQFF,TGTGCCAGCAGTCCTTGGGGGTGGCGGGAAAGCTCCTACAATGAGCAGTTCTTC
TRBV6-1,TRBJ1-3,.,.,CASSETWAGANTIYF,TGTGCCAGCAGTGAAACCTGGGCAGGGGCAAACACCATATATTTT
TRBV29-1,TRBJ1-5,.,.,CSVALTGNSNQPQHF,TGCAGCGTTGCCCTGACTGGTAATAGCAATCAGCCCCAGCATTTT
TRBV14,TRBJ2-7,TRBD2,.,CASSQGLAGTYEQYF,TGTGCCAGCAGCCAAGGACTAGCGGGGACCTACGAGCAGTACTTC
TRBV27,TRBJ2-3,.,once,CASSFGGVYSDTQYF,TGTGCCAGCAGTTTTGGAGGGGTGTATTCAGATACGCAGTATTTT
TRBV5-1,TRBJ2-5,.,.,CASSHLSGRPETQYF,TGCGCCAGCAGCCATCTTTCGGGGAGACCAGAGACCCAGTACTTC
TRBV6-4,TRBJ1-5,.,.,CASSEAPGGNQPQHF,TGTGCCAGCAGTGAGGCTCCGGGAGGAAATCAGCCCCAGCATTTT
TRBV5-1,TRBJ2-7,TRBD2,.,CASSFQPLAGTKTGSYEQYF,TGCGCCAGCAGCTTTCAACCCCTAGCGGGCACCAAGACGGGGTCCTACGAGCAGTACTTC
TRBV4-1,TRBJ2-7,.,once,CASSQDLRRGQPYEQYF,TGCGCCAGCAGCCAAGATCTTCGGCGGGGGCAACCCTACGAGCAGTACTTC
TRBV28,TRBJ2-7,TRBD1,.,CASSFQPGQVDIDEQYF,TGTGCCAGCAGTTTCCAACCGGGACAGGTGGATATCGACGAGCAGTACTTC
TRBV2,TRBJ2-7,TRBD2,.,CASSGPQRGGEQYF,TGTGCCAGCAGTGGCCCCCAGCGGGGGGGCGAGCAGTACTTC
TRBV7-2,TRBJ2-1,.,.,CASSLDWGRRGNEQFF,TGTGCCAGCAGCTTAGATTGGGGGCGACGAGGAAATGAGCAGTTCTTC
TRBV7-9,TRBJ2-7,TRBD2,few,CSSSLTSGSEQYF,TGTTCCAGCAGCTTAACTAGCGGGAGCGAGCAGTACTTC
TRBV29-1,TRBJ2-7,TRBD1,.,CSVDRQGSYEQYF,TGCAGCGTTGATAGACAGGGCTCCTACGAGCAGTACTTC
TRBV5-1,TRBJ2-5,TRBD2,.,CASSWPSSGGALETQYF,TGCGCCAGCAGCTGGCCGTCTAGCGGGGGGGCATTGGAGACCCAGTACTTC
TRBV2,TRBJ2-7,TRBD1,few,CASSADRGSYEQYF,TGTGCCAGCAGCGCGGACAGGGGCTCCTACGAGCAGTACTTC
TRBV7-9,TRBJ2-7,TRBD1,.,CASSLGRTGGVDEQYF,TGTGCCAGCAGCTTAGGTCGTACAGGGGGCGTCGACGAGCAGTACTTC
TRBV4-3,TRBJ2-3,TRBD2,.,CASSQDGRGGSQYF,TGCGCCAGCAGCCAAGATGGGCGCGGGGGTTCGCAGTATTTT
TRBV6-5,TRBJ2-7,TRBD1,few,CASSRTGSSYEQYF,TGTGCCAGCAGTAGGACAGGGAGCTCCTACGAGCAGTACTTC
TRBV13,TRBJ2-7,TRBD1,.,CASSSTGQGVLDEQYF,TGTGCCAGCAGTTCCACGGGACAGGGGGTATTGGACGAGCAGTACTTC
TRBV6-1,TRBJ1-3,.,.,CASSGPGAFGGNTIYF,TGTGCCAGCAGTGGCCCAGGGGCGTTTGGCGGAAACACCATATATTTT
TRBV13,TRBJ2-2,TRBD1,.,CASSPLTGADTGELFF,TGTGCCAGCAGCCCGTTGACAGGGGCGGACACCGGGGAGCTGTTTTTT
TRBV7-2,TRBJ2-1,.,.,CASSPPGADNHEQFF,TGTGCCAGCAGCCCCCCTGGAGCGGATAATCATGAGCAGTTCTTC
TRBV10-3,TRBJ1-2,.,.,CAIAGREDYGYTF,TGTGCCATAGCAGGGAGGGAGGACTATGGCTACACCTTC
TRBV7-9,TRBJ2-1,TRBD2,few,CASSLQGTRWIF,TGTGCCAGCAGCTTACAGGGGACTAGGTGGATCTTC
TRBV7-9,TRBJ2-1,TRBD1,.,CASRVGQGAYNEQFF,TGTGCCAGCAGGGTGGGACAGGGGGCGTACAATGAGCAGTTCTTC
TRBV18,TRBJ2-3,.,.,CASSRTSTDTQYF,TGTGCCAGCTCACGGACTAGCACAGATACGCAGTATTTT
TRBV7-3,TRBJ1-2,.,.,CASSAGGFDGYTF,TGTGCCAGCAGCGCAGGAGGCTTCGATGGCTACACCTTC
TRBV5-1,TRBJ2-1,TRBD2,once,CASSRGGSNNEQFF,TGCGCCAGCAGCCGGGGGGGGAGCAACAATGAGCAGTTCTTC
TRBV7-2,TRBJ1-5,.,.,CASSLDGGRNQPQHF,TGTGCCAGCAGCTTAGATGGGGGCCGAAATCAGCCCCAGCATTTT
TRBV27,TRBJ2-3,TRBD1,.,CASSSGTGVQVYDTQYF,TGTGCCAGCAGTTCCGGGACAGGGGTTCAGGTTTATGATACGCAGTATTTT
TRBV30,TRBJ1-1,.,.,CAWSGDAQRAKAFF,TGTGCCTGGAGCGGCGACGCACAGAGGGCCAAAGCTTTCTTT
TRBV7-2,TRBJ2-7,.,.,CASSPPWSRGYEQYF,TGTGCCAGCAGCCCCCCATGGAGTAGGGGCTACGAGCAGTACTTC
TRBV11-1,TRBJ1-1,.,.,CASSLRQELNTEAFF,TGTGCCAGCAGCCTAAGACAGGAATTGAACACTGAAGCTTTCTTT
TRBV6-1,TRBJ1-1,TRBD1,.,CASSESAGGTEAFF,TGTGCCAGCAGTGAATCGGCAGGGGGCACTGAAGCTTTCTTT
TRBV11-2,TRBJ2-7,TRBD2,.,CASSLPGGHEQYF,TGTGCCAGCAGCCTCCCGGGGGGGCACGAGCAGTACTTC
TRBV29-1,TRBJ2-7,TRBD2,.,CSVEEASGGAVPSEQYF,TGCAGCGTTGAAGAGGCTAGCGGGGGGGCCGTCCCTAGCGAGCAGTACTTC
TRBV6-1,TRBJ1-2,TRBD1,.,CASSEDSQGDGYTF,TGTGCCAGCAGTGAAGACTCTCAGGGGGATGGCTACACCTTC
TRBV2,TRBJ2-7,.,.,CASSDRGGIRESYEQYF,TGTGCCAGCAGTGACCGGGGCGGGATTAGGGAATCCTACGAGCAGTACTTC
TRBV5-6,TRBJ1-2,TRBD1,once,CASSYLRGALKGYTF,TGTGCCAGCAGTTACCTCAGGGGGGCCTTGAAAGGCTACACCTTC
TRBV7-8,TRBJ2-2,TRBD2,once,CASSPRVAGNGELFF,TGTGCCAGCAGCCCGAGAGTAGCGGGAAACGGGGAGCTGTTTTTT
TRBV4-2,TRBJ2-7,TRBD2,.,CASSQDGLAGVHRPYEQYF,TGTGCCAGCAGCCAAGATGGACTAGCGGGAGTCCACCGGCCCTACGAGCAGTACTTC
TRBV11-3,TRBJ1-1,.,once,CASSLTPGPGVTEAFF,TGTGCCAGCAGCCTTACCCCGGGCCCCGGGGTCACTGAAGCTTTCTTT
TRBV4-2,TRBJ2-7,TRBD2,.,CASSQDYRGLAGAAEQYF,TGTGCCAGCAGCCAAGATTACCGGGGACTAGCGGGAGCGGCCGAGCAGTACTTC
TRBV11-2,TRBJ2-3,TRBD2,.,CASSLGAGGMDTQYF,TGTGCCAGCAGCTTAGGGGCGGGGGGGATGGATACGCAGTATTTT
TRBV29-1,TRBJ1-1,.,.,CSVNVGSTEAFF,TGCAGCGTTAACGTAGGGAGCACTGAAGCTTTCTTT
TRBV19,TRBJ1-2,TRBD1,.,CASSLRTGANYGYTF,TGTGCCAGTAGTCTACGGACAGGAGCTAACTATGGCTACACCTTC